These 9 T cell receptor beta chains originate from one sample sequenced in a study of cytomegalovirus exposure and HLA in healthy donors. PCR was performed using 60 Vbeta and 13 Jbeta primers. Produced via immunoSEQ multiplex PCR; TCRdb's table is partial and in-frame only. Of tens of thousands of clones in the sample, almost 85% were seen once. The sample comprised PBMCs. All receptors derive from a woman in her late teens or twenties in good health and CMV-seropositive.

The DNA for the CDR3 is TGTGCCAGCACACAGGGCTACTCGAACACCGGGGAGCTGTTTTTT. Translating gives CASTQGYSNTGELFF. The chain links TRBV4-2 to TRBJ2-2; D possibly corresponds to TRBD1 (6 bases). Germline V gene data show CDR1 as LGHNA and CDR2 as YNFKEQ. V dropped 7 bases and J dropped 0 bases, with 12 bases sitting between them. CDR3 size: 15 residues.

The chain links TRBV28 to TRBJ2-1; 7 bases are shared with TRBD2. Germline V gene lookup returns CDR1 MDHEN and CDR2 SYDVKM. The CDR3 contains 15 residues. Trimming cost V 5 bases and J 4 bases; bases outside gene matches: 8. The CDR3 coding sequence is TGTGCCAGCAGTCCTAGCGGCAGGGCATACAATGAGCAGTTCTTC. Its translation is CASSPSGRAYNEQFF.

In DNA form, the CDR3 reads TGTGCCAGCAGCTCCTCATCGTGGACTAGCGGGGTGGAGACCCAGTACTTC. Its translation is CASSSSSWTSGVETQYF. The chain couples TRBV7-9 to TRBJ2-5, with 12 bases that match TRBD2. The CDR3 totals 17 residues. Germline loops: CDR1 SEHNR, CDR2 FQNEAQ (reference sequence). The V segment lost 4 bases and the J segment 5 bases; nucleotides outside the gene matches: 11.

This chain joins TRBV28 and TRBJ2-3; TRBD1 matches at 8 bases. V was pared by 5 bases and J by 6 bases, with 7 bases of the junction left unmatched. The germline gives CDR1 MDHEN, CDR2 SYDVKM. The length of the CDR3 is 14 residues. The CDR3 spells CASSPGDRFDTQYF. CDR3 bases: TGTGCCAGCAGTCCGGGGGACAGGTTTGATACGCAGTATTTT.

The V gene is TRBV5-6, the J gene TRBJ2-5, with 11 bases matching TRBD2. The ends lost 5 bases at V and 0 bases at J; junction bases unmatched: 6. This CDR3 spans 16 amino acids. Germline values: CDR1 SGHDT, CDR2 YYEEEE. The CDR3 protein is CASSLIAGGDQETQYF. CDR3 DNA sequence: TGTGCCAGCAGTTTGATAGCGGGGGGGGACCAAGAGACCCAGTACTTC.

In this sample, this clone turned up once. This rearrangement joins TRBV27 to TRBJ2-7, with TRBD1 identical over 8 bases. Trimming removed 6 bases from V and 3 bases from J; junction bases left unmatched: 7. Germline V gene sequence: CDR1 MNHEY, CDR2 SMNVEV (reference sequence). This CDR3 is built from 14 residues. The CDR3 loop reads CASRNGQGFYEQYF. The CDR3 DNA sequence: TGTGCCAGCAGAAATGGACAGGGCTTCTACGAGCAGTACTTC.

The chain has TRBV30 and TRBJ2-1, with D possibly being TRBD2 (5 bases). Germline values: CDR1 GTSNPN, CDR2 SVGIG (reference sequence). With 7 bases removed from V and 9 bases from J, the gap between germline ends came to 10 bases. This CDR3 region has 10 residues. CDR3: CASEASEQFF. The CDR3 DNA sequence: TGTGCCTCGGAGGCAAGTGAGCAGTTCTTC.

This chain joins TRBV6-1 and TRBJ1-2, with 11 bases fitting TRBD1. Trimming cost V 7 bases and J 2 bases; bases outside gene matches: 3. The CDR3 runs 14 residues. Germline CDR1 and CDR2: MNHNS and SASEGT. The CDR3 DNA sequence: TGTGCCAGCACCAGGACAGGGGGCAACTATGGCTACACCTTC. This encodes CASTRTGGNYGYTF.

The rearrangement links TRBV6-5 to TRBJ2-7, with 7 bases identical to TRBD1. The CDR3 covers 13 residues. The J segment lost 5 bases and the V segment lost 3 bases, leaving 4 bases of the junction unmatched. Germline V gene sequence: CDR1 MNHEY, CDR2 SVGAGI. CDR3 sequence (DNA): TGTGCCAGCAGTTATGGGACAGTCGACGAGCAGTACTTC. It is translated as CASSYGTVDEQYF.